The source of this T cell receptor (beta chain) is a study of blood T cell repertoires in COVID-19. Study summary: Samples taken during acute and convalescent COVID-19 were collected in the United States, Italy and Spain.

Produced via immunoSEQ multiplex PCR; TCRdb's table is partial and in-frame only. The sample consists of just under 80,000 clones, about 80% of them appearing once. This CDR3 comprises 16 residues. The germline V gene has CDR1 LGHDT and CDR2 YNNKEL (reference sequence). The V and J ends lost 6 bases and 7 bases respectively, with 24 bases between them. The chain recombines TRBV3-1 (or the pseudogene TRBV3-2) with TRBJ1-1, with TRBD1 as a possible D gene (6 bases). Sequenced sample: peripheral blood. The sequence derives from a human donor in a cohort sampled during active COVID-19. CDR3 in amino acids: CASSHAQGKGFGEAFF. As DNA, the CDR3 is TGTGCCAGCAGTCATGCACAGGGAAAGGGTTTTGGTGAAGCTTTCTTT.